This T cell receptor beta chain was observed in a study of T cell repertoires in cytomegalovirus infection (dated by TCRdb to 2018 to 2020). Regarding the research as a whole: Peptide stimulations targeted recently identified HLA-C-restricted CMV epitopes, whose presentation resists viral immunomodulation, together with well-studied HLA-B-restricted epitopes. The HLA type of each donor mattered for the analysis, because public TCR beta signatures pointed to carriage of CMV infection along with the matching HLA type. Broad study findings and their caveats: In the ex vivo response, HLA-C-restricted CMV-specific TCR beta clonotypes were dominant, and in two of eight donors the single most frequent clonotype came from this HLA-C-restricted group. In both this cohort and an independent roughly 350-donor cohort, the cumulative frequency of public TCR beta family members distinguished carriers of CMV infection plus the relevant HLA type.

The meaning of the sample's treatment or condition label: in vitro stimulation with specific CMV peptide epitopes to enrich CMV-specific T cells. Details on this clonotype: There is no known antigen for this receptor. No much larger clone is present one base from it, and per-base qualities are unavailable.

The germline V gene specifies SGHRS as CDR1 and YFSETQ as CDR2. Trimming accounts for 5 bases at V and 3 bases at J, while the number of junction bases matched to no gene is 7. The CDR3 holds 15 amino acids from the cysteine to the phenylalanine. The sequence is cut down to CDR3 DNA, 45 bases in frame from base 1. Reads for this sample came from an Illumina HiSeq 1500. TCRdb ran its own pipeline on the public reads, namely fastp trimming at Q25 and MiXCR clone calling, and kept in-frame beta chains. All rows with the same CDR3 protein become a single entry with the most common DNA and genes. Across this sample there are about 740,000 distinct CDR3 sequences, with roughly 30% seen only once. The ten biggest clones cover about 18% of the sample.

The TCR sequence derives from a human donor in good health (CMV status not recorded). Some clones in this sample may be carry-over from other donors' samples. The sequence links TRBV5-1 to TRBJ2-1; a stretch of 8 junction bases matches TRBD1. Sequencing used cultured PBMCs, obtained from culture after CMV antigen stimulation. The nucleotide sequence is given as TGCGCCAGCAGAAGGGACAGGCCCCACTACAATGAGCAGTTCTTC. Protein translation: CASRRDRPHYNEQFF.